The 15 T cell receptor beta chains in this list originate from one sample, sequenced in a study of CD8 T cells in Susac syndrome. Reverse transcription used about 0.45 to 1 ug RNA and random hexamers. Via MiXCR, TCRdb re-called the immunoSEQ multiplex PCR reads, giving one row per CDR3 protein. Counted here are roughly 150,000 distinct CDR3 sequences, just over 90% occurring once; the ten biggest clones make up roughly 0.13%. Sequencing input: CD4+ T cells from PBMCs. All receptors derive from a human donor in good health.

This chain uses TRBV5-4 with TRBJ2-7; the match to TRBD2 covers 7 bases. The V and J ends lost 0 bases and 6 bases, in that order; junction bases with no gene match: 12. The CDR3 sequence is 16 residues long. Germline CDR1 SGHNT, CDR2 YYREEE (reference sequence). CDR3 region: CASSLVPSGLKGEQYF. CDR3 sequence (DNA): TGTGCCAGCAGCTTGGTTCCTAGCGGCTTAAAGGGCGAGCAGTACTTC.

This rearrangement joins TRBV5-1 to TRBJ2-2; 10 bases match TRBD1. The CDR3 loop spans 16 amino acids. The V segment lost 4 bases and the J segment 3 bases; nucleotides outside the gene matches: 6. CDR1 and CDR2 (germline): SGHRS, YFSETQ. This CDR3 reads CASSGDRGRYTGELFF. In DNA, the CDR3 is TGCGCCAGCAGCGGAGACAGGGGGCGTTACACCGGGGAGCTGTTTTTT.

This chain uses TRBV7-9 with TRBJ2-5, with 8 nucleotides matching TRBD2. This CDR3 contains 17 residues. Germline V lookup: CDR1 SEHNR, CDR2 FQNEAQ (reference sequence). The ends lost 5 bases at V and 7 bases at J; junction bases unmatched: 18. In DNA, the CDR3 is TGTGCCAGCAGCCCATACGGCGCCGGGGGGGCATCAGCGACCCAGTACTTC. Its translation: CASSPYGAGGASATQYF.

The chain joins TRBV5-1 to TRBJ2-3; 11 bases are a match to TRBD1. CDR1 SGHRS and CDR2 YFSETQ come from the germline V gene. This CDR3 spans 16 amino acids. With 4 bases clipped from V and 1 base from J, the junction kept 5 bases outside the gene matches. The CDR3 coding sequence is TGCGCCAGCAGCCCGTCGGGACAGGGGGGCACAGATACGCAGTATTTT. Translation gives CASSPSGQGGTDTQYF.

The rearrangement uses TRBV3-1 and TRBJ2-7; D possibly corresponds to TRBD2 (7 bases). Germline loops: CDR1 LGHDT, CDR2 YNNKEL (reference sequence). V was clipped by 1 base and J by 5 bases, with 9 bases between them. This CDR3 contains 13 residues. CDR3 sequence (DNA): TGTGCCAGCAGCCAAGGCGGGGGCGACGAGCAGTACTTC. Its protein product is CASSQGGGDEQYF.

The chain links TRBV9 to TRBJ2-5; TRBD2 matches at 11 bases. This CDR3 region has 16 residues. The V segment lost 4 bases and the J segment 4 bases; nucleotides outside the gene matches: 9. Germline V gene lookup returns CDR1 SGDLS and CDR2 YYNGEE. The CDR3 here is CASSPLIAGGRETQYF. The CDR3 region has the DNA TGTGCCAGCAGCCCCTTAATAGCGGGGGGGCGAGAGACCCAGTACTTC.

The rearrangement uses TRBV5-1 and TRBJ1-1; the match to TRBD1 covers 9 bases. CDR3 length: 16 amino acids. Per the germline V gene, CDR1 is SGHRS and CDR2 is YFSETQ. Trimming removed 1 base from V and 5 bases from J; junction bases left unmatched: 9. In DNA, the CDR3 is TGCGCCAGCAGCTTGAACAGGGGGCAAGTGACGACTGAAGCTTTCTTT. Encoded protein: CASSLNRGQVTTEAFF.

CDR3 residues: CASSLSSGANVLTF. Written as DNA, the CDR3 is TGTGCCAGCAGTCTTTCGTCCGGGGCCAACGTCCTGACTTTC. The chain combines TRBV7-3 with TRBJ2-6; D remains ambiguous. The V and J ends lost 6 bases and 4 bases respectively, with 10 bases between them. The CDR3 sequence is 14 residues long. CDR1 and CDR2 from the germline V gene are SGHTA and FQGTGA.

The chain has TRBV4-2 and TRBJ2-3; the D is unclear. The V gene lost 0 bases and the J gene lost 9 bases, with 7 bases spanning the gap. CDR3 length: 12 amino acids. Germline V lookup: CDR1 LGHNA, CDR2 YNFKEQ. The CDR3 loop reads CASSQDGRTQYF. The CDR3 DNA sequence: TGTGCCAGCAGCCAAGATGGGCGAACGCAGTATTTT.

CDR3 DNA sequence: TGTGCCAGCACCACGGGTGCCTGGACTGGGGCCAACGTCCTGACTTTC. Translated: CASTTGAWTGANVLTF. V and J are TRBV25-1 and TRBJ2-6; D not certain. V was shortened by 7 bases and J by 2 bases, with 15 bases between the two germline ends. The CDR3 loop spans 16 amino acids. Germline loops: CDR1 MGHDK, CDR2 SYGVNS.

The chain joins TRBV29-1 to TRBJ2-7, with D tentatively TRBD2 (6 bases). In germline, CDR1 is SQVTM, CDR2 ANQGSEA. The CDR3 covers 11 residues. Trimming pared 6 bases from V and 6 bases from J, leaving 12 bases between. This chain's CDR3 is CSVSPGVEQYF. DNA for the CDR3: TGCAGCGTGTCCCCGGGGGTCGAGCAGTACTTC.

This chain links TRBV27 with TRBJ2-5; TRBD2 might be the D (5 bases). Deletions cut 3 bases from V and 4 bases from J, with 12 bases between. Germline CDR1 MNHEY, CDR2 SMNVEV (reference sequence). The CDR3 covers 14 residues. The CDR3 loop reads CASSLGSAGETQYF. The CDR3 nucleotides are TGTGCCAGCAGTTTGGGTTCGGCGGGAGAGACCCAGTACTTC.

This rearrangement joins TRBV2 to TRBJ1-5; 11 bases agree with TRBD1. Germline-derived CDR1 and CDR2 are SNHLY and FYNNEI. Losses at the gene ends were 6 bases for V and 3 bases for J; bases not matched to a gene: 4. The CDR3 covers 15 residues. The CDR3 bases are TGTGCCAGCAGCGGACAGGGGGCAGACAATCAGCCCCAGCATTTT. This gives the protein CASSGQGADNQPQHF.

The genes are TRBV5-6 and TRBJ2-2, with D unresolved. V lost 7 bases and J lost 1, with 11 bases in between. Germline-derived CDR1 and CDR2 are SGHDT and YYEEEE. This CDR3 is built from 14 residues. The CDR3 here is CASGTLWNTGELFF. CDR3 DNA sequence: TGTGCCAGCGGCACGCTATGGAACACCGGGGAGCTGTTTTTT.

This sequence joins TRBV9 and TRBJ2-6; D uncertain. With 3 bases removed from V and 0 bases from J, the gap between germline ends came to 13 bases. There are 17 residues in the CDR3. CDR1 is SGDLS and CDR2 is YYNGEE in the germline V gene. For the CDR3, the DNA is TGTGCCAGCAGCGGAGAGCTAAGGGTCTCTGGGGCCAACGTCCTGACTTTC. Residues: CASSGELRVSGANVLTF.